The 20 T cell receptor beta chains listed next were all sequenced from one sample in a study of cytomegalovirus exposure and HLA in healthy donors. This PCR relied on a set of 60 Vbeta primers and 13 Jbeta primers. This table comes from immunoSEQ multiplex PCR, and its TCRdb copy is limited to in-frame clones, with some not included. The top ten clones hold 2.8% of a sample with fewer than 200,000 clones, 68% of them seen once. The specimen sequenced was PBMCs. The source of these receptors is a woman aged 35 to 49 in good health and CMV-seropositive.

The chain carries TRBV23-1 and TRBJ2-3; 10 positions match TRBD1. TRBV23-1 is labeled an ORF, and its function is uncertain. This CDR3 has 17 amino acids. V shed 2 bases, J shed 4 bases, and the junction held 9 bases outside the gene matches. CDR3 in DNA: TGCGCCAGCAGTCAACCGGGGGGGGACAGGGGTTCAGATACGCAGTATTTT. This encodes CASSQPGGDRGSDTQYF.

The chain couples TRBV11-2 to TRBJ1-1, with 8 bases fitting TRBD1. V lost 1 base, J lost 10 bases, and 11 bases stayed unmatched. Germline V gene sequence: CDR1 SGHAT, CDR2 FQNNGV. The CDR3 is 15 residues long. The CDR3 protein is CASSLVSPRGQSAFF. For the CDR3, the DNA is TGTGCCAGCAGCTTAGTAAGTCCCAGGGGGCAATCAGCTTTCTTT.

V is TRBV7-2 and J is TRBJ2-7, with 10 nucleotides matching TRBD2. The V gene end was trimmed by 1 base and the J gene end by 3 bases; junction bases not matched to a gene: 6. Germline V gene sequence: CDR1 SGHTA, CDR2 FQGNSA. The CDR3 consists of 16 residues. The CDR3 sequence is CASSLVELAGNYEQYF. As DNA, the CDR3 is TGTGCCAGCAGCTTAGTGGAACTAGCGGGAAACTACGAGCAGTACTTC.

The CDR3 here is CASSPHRDTGSGNTIYF. For the CDR3, the DNA is TGCGCCAGCAGCCCCCACAGGGACACCGGCTCTGGAAACACCATATATTTT. This rearrangement joins TRBV5-1 to TRBJ1-3, with D maybe TRBD1 (6 bases). CDR1 SGHRS and CDR2 YFSETQ come from the germline V gene. V lost 4 bases and J lost 0, with 17 bases in between. The CDR3 sequence is 17 residues long.

The CDR3, as DNA: TGCGCCAGCAGCCAATTACACGGGACTAGCGGGAATCCCGGGGAGCTGTTTTTT. Translation gives CASSQLHGTSGNPGELFF. V and J are TRBV4-3 and TRBJ2-2; 13 bases agree with TRBD2. The germline gives CDR1 LGHNA, CDR2 YSLEER. The length of the CDR3 is 18 residues. V shed 2 bases, J shed 6 bases, and the junction held 9 bases outside the gene matches.

The V call is TRBV6-5, the J call TRBJ2-7, with 7 bases aligning to TRBD1. V trimming: 4 bases; J trimming: 2 bases; junction bases outside the gene matches: 8. CDR1 and CDR2 (germline): MNHEY, SVGAGI. The CDR3 extends over 15 amino acids. The CDR3 loop is CASSSPGRGPYEQYF. CDR3 DNA: TGTGCCAGCAGTTCCCCCGGTAGGGGGCCCTACGAGCAGTACTTC.

This clone showed up just a few times. The chain is built from TRBV7-2 and TRBJ1-1; 7 bases agree with TRBD1. The CDR3 is made up of 11 amino acids. From germline, CDR1 is SGHTA and CDR2 FQGNSA. Trimming cost V 6 bases and J 14 bases; bases outside gene matches: 9. CDR3 sequence: CASSVTGVCFF. Written as DNA, the CDR3 is TGTGCCAGCAGTGTTACAGGGGTCTGCTTCTTT.

The chain recombines TRBV7-8 with TRBJ2-3; the D is unclear. CDR3 size: 12 residues. CDR1 SGHVS and CDR2 FQNEAQ come from the germline V gene. Trimming removed 3 bases at V and 6 bases at J, with 7 bases between. This CDR3 reads CASSFSEDTQYF. CDR3 coding DNA: TGTGCCAGCAGCTTTTCGGAGGATACGCAGTATTTT.

The rearrangement joins TRBV2 to TRBJ1-4, with D maybe TRBD1 (5 bases). CDR1 is SNHLY and CDR2 is FYNNEI in the germline V gene. V shed 5 bases and J shed 0 bases, with 13 bases lying between them. The CDR3 extends over 16 amino acids. In DNA form, the CDR3 reads TGTGCCAGCAGTTCGACAGTACGTTCAACTAATGAAAAACTGTTTTTT. Residues: CASSSTVRSTNEKLFF.

V gene TRBV5-6 combines with J gene TRBJ1-6; the match to TRBD1 covers 10 bases. The junction had 3 bases not matched to a gene; V was cut back by 4 bases and J by 8 bases. Germline V gene data show CDR1 as SGHDT and CDR2 as YYEEEE. The CDR3 length is 14 residues. CDR3 DNA sequence: TGTGCCAGCAGCGCGGACAGGGGGTATTCACCCCTCCACTTT. Amino acid sequence: CASSADRGYSPLHF.

This clone was counted a single time. This rearrangement joins TRBV28 to TRBJ1-5; D call uncertain. There are 15 residues in the CDR3. V was cut by 3 bases and J by 0 bases, with 9 bases left in between. Germline-derived CDR1 and CDR2 are MDHEN and SYDVKM. The CDR3 bases are TGTGCCAGCAGTTTTCCCAGACATAGCAATCAGCCCCAGCATTTT. Protein: CASSFPRHSNQPQHF.

The chain is built from TRBV28 and TRBJ1-2, with D perhaps TRBD1 (5 bases). Trimming removed 3 bases from V and 4 bases from J, with 21 bases in between. Germline V gene sequence: CDR1 MDHEN, CDR2 SYDVKM. This CDR3 comprises 17 residues. In DNA, the CDR3 is TGTGCCAGCAGTTTTTACTTGGTGGCTGGTGGGGCCTATGGCTACACCTTC. Amino acids: CASSFYLVAGGAYGYTF.

This clone has just a few counts. The CDR3 region has the DNA TGTGCCAGCAGTGAATCCCCCTCTAGCTCCTACGAGCAGTACTTC. Translated, it gives CASSESPSSSYEQYF. The chain recombines TRBV2 with TRBJ2-7; D gene unclear. The germline CDR1 and CDR2 sequences are SNHLY and FYNNEI. The CDR3 has 15 residues. V was trimmed by 2 bases and J by 0 bases, leaving 11 bases between them.

This clone was picked up a small number of times. The V and J genes are TRBV6-1 and TRBJ2-5; 8 bases are a match to TRBD2. The V and J ends lost 5 bases and 5 bases, in that order; junction bases with no gene match: 7. Germline CDR1 is MNHNS and CDR2 is SASEGT. This CDR3 comprises 14 residues. The CDR3 region has the DNA TGTGCCAGCAGTACCGGGACTAGGGTTGAGACCCAGTACTTC. This codes for CASSTGTRVETQYF.

The chain recombines TRBV27 with TRBJ1-4, with D hard to call. The CDR3 loop spans 13 amino acids. V gave up 8 bases and J gave up 6 bases, with 13 bases separating them. CDR1 is MNHEY and CDR2 is SMNVEV in the germline V gene (reference sequence). The CDR3 DNA sequence: TGTGCCAGCGGTAGACTTTCGGATGAAAAACTGTTTTTT. Amino acid sequence: CASGRLSDEKLFF.

This clone has only one observation. CDR3 protein: CASSVGTGVTEAFF. CDR3 coding DNA: TGTGCCAGCTCAGTCGGGACAGGGGTCACTGAAGCTTTCTTT. The J gene is TRBJ1-1, the V gene TRBV18, with 10 bases lining up with TRBD1. The CDR3 loop spans 14 amino acids. Germline CDR1 is KGHSH and CDR2 is LQKENI. Trimming cost V 5 bases and J 4 bases; bases outside gene matches: 4.

The V and J genes are TRBV5-8 and TRBJ1-1, with 7 bases that match TRBD1. The V and J ends lost 4 bases and 10 bases, in that order; junction bases with no gene match: 4. The V gene's germline CDR1 is SGHTS and CDR2 YDEGEE. This CDR3 contains 11 residues. CDR3 sequence: CASSQWTGAFF. The DNA of the CDR3 is TGTGCCAGCAGCCAGTGGACAGGAGCTTTCTTT.

This clone has at least ten counts. This chain joins TRBV7-2 and TRBJ1-5; D call uncertain. Trimming pared 3 bases from V and 5 bases from J, leaving 8 bases between. From germline, CDR1 is SGHTA and CDR2 FQGNSA. CDR3 length: 13 residues. The CDR3, as DNA: TGTGCCAGCAGCTTCAAGGAGGATCAGCCCCAGCATTTT. Translated: CASSFKEDQPQHF.

The V gene is TRBV10-3, the J gene TRBJ1-1; D is uncertain. Trimming removed 3 bases at V and 2 bases at J, with 10 bases between. Germline CDR1 ENHRY, CDR2 SYGVKD. This CDR3 comprises 14 residues. This CDR3 is CAISERTGNTEAFF. The CDR3 DNA sequence: TGTGCCATCAGTGAAAGGACGGGAAACACTGAAGCTTTCTTT.

This sequence joins TRBV27 and TRBJ1-6, with 10 bases lining up with TRBD1. The trim removed 1 base at V and 1 base at J, leaving 1 base unmatched. Looked up from germline, CDR1 is MNHEY and CDR2 is SMNVEV (reference sequence). This CDR3 region has 17 residues. The CDR3 spells CASSLLDRGSYNSPLHF. CDR3 bases: TGTGCCAGCAGTTTATTGGACAGGGGGTCCTATAATTCACCCCTCCACTTT.